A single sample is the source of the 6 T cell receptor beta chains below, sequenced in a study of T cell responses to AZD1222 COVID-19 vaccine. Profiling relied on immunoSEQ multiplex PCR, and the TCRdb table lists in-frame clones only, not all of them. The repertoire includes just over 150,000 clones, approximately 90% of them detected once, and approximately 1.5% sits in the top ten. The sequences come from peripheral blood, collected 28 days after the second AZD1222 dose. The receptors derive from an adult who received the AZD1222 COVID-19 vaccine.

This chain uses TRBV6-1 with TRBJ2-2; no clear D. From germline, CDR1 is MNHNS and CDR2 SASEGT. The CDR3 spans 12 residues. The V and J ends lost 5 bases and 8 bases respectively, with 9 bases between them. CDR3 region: CASSPSTGELFF. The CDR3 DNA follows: TGTGCCAGCAGTCCCTCGACAGGGGAGCTGTTTTTT.

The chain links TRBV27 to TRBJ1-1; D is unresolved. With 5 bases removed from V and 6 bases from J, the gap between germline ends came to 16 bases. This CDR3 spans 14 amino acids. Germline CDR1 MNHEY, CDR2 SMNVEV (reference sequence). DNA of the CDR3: TGTGCCAGCAGTCCGTTTGCGGGCGGGTCTGAAGCTTTCTTT. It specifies CASSPFAGGSEAFF.

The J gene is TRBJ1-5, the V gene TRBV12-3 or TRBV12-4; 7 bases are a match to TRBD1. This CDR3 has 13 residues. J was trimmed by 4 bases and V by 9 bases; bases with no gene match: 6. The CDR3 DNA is TGTGCCAGTGCCATACAGGGGAATCAGCCCCAGCATTTT. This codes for CASAIQGNQPQHF.

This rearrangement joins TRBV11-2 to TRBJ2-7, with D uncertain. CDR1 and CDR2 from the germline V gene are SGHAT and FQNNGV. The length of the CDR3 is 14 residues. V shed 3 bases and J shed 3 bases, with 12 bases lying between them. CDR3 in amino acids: CASSFGSPGYEQYF. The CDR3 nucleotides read TGTGCCAGCAGCTTTGGCAGTCCGGGCTACGAGCAGTACTTC.

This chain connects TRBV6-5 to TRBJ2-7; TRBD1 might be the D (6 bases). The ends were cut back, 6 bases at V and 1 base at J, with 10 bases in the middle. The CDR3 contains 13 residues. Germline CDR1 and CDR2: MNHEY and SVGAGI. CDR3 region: CASRHRESYEQYF. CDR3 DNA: TGTGCCAGCAGACACAGGGAGTCCTACGAGCAGTACTTC.

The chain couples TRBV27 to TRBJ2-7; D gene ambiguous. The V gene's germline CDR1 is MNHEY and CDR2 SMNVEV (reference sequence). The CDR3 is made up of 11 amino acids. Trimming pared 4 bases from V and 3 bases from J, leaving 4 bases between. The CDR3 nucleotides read TGTGCCAGCAGTTGGGGCTACGAGCAGTACTTC. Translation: CASSWGYEQYF.